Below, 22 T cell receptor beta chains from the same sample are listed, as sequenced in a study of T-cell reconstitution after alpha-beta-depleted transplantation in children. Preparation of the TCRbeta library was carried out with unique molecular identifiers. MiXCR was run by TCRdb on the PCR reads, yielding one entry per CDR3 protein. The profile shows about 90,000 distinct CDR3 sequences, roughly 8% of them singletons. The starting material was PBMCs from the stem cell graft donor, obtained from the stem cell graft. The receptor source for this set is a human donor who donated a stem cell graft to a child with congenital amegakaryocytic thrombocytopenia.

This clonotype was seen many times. CDR3 residues: CASSPALRTKNEQFF. The CDR3 region has the DNA TGTGCCAGCAGTCCCGCCCTCCGGACTAAGAATGAGCAGTTCTTC. The rearrangement uses TRBV12-3 or TRBV12-4 and TRBJ2-1, with D possibly being TRBD2 (6 bases). V was clipped by 5 bases and J by 7 bases, with 18 bases between them. The CDR3 covers 15 residues.

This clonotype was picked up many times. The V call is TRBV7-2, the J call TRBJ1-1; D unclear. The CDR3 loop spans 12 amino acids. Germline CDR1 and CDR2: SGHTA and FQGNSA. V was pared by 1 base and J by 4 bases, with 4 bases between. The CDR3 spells CASSLVFTEAFF. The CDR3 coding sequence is TGTGCCAGCAGCTTAGTCTTCACTGAAGCTTTCTTT. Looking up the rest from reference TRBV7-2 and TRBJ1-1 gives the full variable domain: GAGVSQSPSNKVTEKGKDVELRCDPISGHTALYWYRQSLGQGLEFLIYFQGNSAPDKSGLPSDRFSAERTGGSVSTLTIQRTQQEDSAVYLCASSLVFTEAFFGQGTRLTVV.

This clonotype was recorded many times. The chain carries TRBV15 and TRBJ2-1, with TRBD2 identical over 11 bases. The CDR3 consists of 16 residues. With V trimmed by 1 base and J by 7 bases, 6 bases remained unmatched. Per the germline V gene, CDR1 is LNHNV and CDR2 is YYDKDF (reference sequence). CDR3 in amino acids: CATSRGASGRWNEQFF. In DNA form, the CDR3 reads TGTGCCACCAGCAGAGGGGCTAGCGGGAGGTGGAATGAGCAGTTCTTC.

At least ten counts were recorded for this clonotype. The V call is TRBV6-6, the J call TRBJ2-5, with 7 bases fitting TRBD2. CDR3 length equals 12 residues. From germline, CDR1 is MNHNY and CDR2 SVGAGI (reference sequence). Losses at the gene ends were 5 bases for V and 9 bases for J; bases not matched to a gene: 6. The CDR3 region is CASSTTGLAQYF. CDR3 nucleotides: TGTGCCAGCAGTACGACCGGACTAGCCCAGTACTTC.

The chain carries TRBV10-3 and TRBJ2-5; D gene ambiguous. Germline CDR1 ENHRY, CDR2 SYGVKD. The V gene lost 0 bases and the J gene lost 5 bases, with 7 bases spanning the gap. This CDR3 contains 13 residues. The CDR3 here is CAISESRVETQYF. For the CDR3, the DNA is TGTGCCATCAGTGAGTCAAGGGTGGAGACCCAGTACTTC.

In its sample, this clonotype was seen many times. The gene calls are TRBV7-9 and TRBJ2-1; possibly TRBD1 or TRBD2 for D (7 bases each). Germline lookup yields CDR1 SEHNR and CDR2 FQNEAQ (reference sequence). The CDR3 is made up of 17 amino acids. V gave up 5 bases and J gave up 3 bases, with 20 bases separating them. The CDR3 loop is CASSLHWGRGGYNEQFF. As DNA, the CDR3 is TGTGCCAGCAGCCTCCATTGGGGCAGGGGGGGCTACAATGAGCAGTTCTTC. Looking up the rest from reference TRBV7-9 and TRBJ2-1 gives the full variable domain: DTGVSQNPRHKITKRGQNVTFRCDPISEHNRLYWYRQTLGQGPEFLTYFQNEAQLEKSRLLSDRFSAERPKGSFSTLEIQRTEQGDSAMYLCASSLHWGRGGYNEQFFGPGTRLTVL.

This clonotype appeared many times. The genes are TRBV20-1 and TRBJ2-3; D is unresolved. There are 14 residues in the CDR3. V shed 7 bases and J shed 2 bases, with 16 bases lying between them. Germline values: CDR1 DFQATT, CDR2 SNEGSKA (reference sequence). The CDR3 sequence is CSGGRTGHTDTQYF. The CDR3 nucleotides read TGCAGTGGCGGTAGAACGGGCCACACAGATACGCAGTATTTT.

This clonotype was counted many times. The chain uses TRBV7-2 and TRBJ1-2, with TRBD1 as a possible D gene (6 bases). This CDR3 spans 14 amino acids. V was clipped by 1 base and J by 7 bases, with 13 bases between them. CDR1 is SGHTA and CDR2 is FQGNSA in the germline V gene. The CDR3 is CASSLDQGMGGYTF. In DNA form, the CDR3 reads TGTGCCAGCAGCTTAGATCAGGGGATGGGTGGCTACACCTTC.

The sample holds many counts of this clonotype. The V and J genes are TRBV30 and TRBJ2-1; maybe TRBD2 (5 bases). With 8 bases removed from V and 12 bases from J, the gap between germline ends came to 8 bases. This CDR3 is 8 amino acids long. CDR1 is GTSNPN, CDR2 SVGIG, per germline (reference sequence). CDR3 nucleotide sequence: TGTGCCCTCCGGGGGCAGTTCTTC. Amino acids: CALRGQFF.

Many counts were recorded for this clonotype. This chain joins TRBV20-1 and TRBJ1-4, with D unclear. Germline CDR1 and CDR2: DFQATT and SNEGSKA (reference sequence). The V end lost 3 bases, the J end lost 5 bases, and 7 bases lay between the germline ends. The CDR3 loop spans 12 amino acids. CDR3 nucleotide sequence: TGCAGTGCTAGTCCCCAGAATGAAAAACTGTTTTTT. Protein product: CSASPQNEKLFF.

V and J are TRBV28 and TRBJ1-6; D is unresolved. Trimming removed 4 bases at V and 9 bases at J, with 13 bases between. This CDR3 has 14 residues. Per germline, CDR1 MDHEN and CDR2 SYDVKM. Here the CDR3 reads CASSSRRGSSPLHF. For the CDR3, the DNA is TGTGCCAGCAGTTCCCGTCGAGGCTCTTCACCCCTCCACTTT.

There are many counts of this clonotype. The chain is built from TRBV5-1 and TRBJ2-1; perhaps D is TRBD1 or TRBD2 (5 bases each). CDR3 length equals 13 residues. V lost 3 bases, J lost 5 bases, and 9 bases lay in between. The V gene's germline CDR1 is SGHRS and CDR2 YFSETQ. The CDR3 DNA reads TGCGCCAGCAGCTGGGACCAAGACAATGAGCAGTTCTTC. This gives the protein CASSWDQDNEQFF.

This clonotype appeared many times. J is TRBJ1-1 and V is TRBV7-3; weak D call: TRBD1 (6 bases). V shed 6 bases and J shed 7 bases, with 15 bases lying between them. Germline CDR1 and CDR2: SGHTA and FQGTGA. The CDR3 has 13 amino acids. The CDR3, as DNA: TGTGCCAGCAGTCCTGAGGGGGGAGGTGAAGCTTTCTTT. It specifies CASSPEGGGEAFF. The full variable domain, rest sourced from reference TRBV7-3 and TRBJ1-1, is GAGVSQTPSNKVTEKGKYVELRCDPISGHTALYWYRQSLGQGPEFLIYFQGTGAADDSGLPNDRFFAVRPEGSVSTLKIQRTERGDSAVYLCASSPEGGGEAFFGQGTRLTVV.

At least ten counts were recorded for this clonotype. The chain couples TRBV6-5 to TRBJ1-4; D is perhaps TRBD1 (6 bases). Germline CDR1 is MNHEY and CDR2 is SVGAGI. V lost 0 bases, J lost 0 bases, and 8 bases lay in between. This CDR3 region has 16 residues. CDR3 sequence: CASSYSQGPTNEKLFF. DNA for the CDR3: TGTGCCAGCAGTTACTCTCAGGGGCCAACTAATGAAAAACTGTTTTTT.

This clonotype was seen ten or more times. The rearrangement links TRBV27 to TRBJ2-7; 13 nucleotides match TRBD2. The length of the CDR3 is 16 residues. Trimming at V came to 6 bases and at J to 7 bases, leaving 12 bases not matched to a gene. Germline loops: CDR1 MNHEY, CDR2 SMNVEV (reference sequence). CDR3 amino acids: CASRLGTSGTVWEQYF. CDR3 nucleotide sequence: TGTGCCAGCAGGCTTGGGACTAGCGGGACGGTTTGGGAGCAGTACTTC.

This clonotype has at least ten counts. CDR3 sequence reads: CASSLLAGANGEQFF. The CDR3 DNA sequence: TGTGCCAGCAGCTTACTAGCGGGAGCGAACGGTGAGCAGTTCTTC. The V call is TRBV7-7, the J call TRBJ2-1; 10 bases match TRBD2. This CDR3 comprises 15 residues. Unmatched junction bases numbered 7, after V lost 2 bases and J lost 9 bases. Germline CDR1 SSHAT, CDR2 FNYEAQ (reference sequence).

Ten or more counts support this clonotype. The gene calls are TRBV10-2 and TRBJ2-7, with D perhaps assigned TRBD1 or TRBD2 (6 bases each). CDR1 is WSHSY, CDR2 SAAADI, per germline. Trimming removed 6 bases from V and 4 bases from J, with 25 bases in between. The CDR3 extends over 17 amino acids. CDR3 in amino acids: CASRPSITGGTAYEQYF. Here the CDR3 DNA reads TGCGCCAGCAGACCCAGTATCACCGGGGGCACCGCTTACGAGCAGTACTTC.

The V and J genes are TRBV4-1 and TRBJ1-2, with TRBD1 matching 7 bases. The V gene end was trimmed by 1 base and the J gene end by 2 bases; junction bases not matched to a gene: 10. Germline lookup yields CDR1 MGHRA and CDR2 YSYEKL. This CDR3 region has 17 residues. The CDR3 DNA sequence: TGCGCCAGCAGCCAAGCGTTTCCCGGGACAGCGAACTATGGCTACACCTTC. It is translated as CASSQAFPGTANYGYTF.

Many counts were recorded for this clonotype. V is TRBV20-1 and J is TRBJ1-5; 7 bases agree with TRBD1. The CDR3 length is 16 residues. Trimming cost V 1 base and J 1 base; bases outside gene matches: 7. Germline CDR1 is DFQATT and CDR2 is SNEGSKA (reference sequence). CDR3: CSARVGGGSSNQPQHF. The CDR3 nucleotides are TGCAGTGCTAGAGTGGGAGGGGGCTCAAGCAATCAGCCCCAGCATTTT.

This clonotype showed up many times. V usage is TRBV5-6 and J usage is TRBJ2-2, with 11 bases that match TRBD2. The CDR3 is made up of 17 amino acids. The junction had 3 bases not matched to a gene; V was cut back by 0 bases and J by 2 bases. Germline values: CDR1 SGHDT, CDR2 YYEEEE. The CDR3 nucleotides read TGTGCCAGCAGCTTGGCTAGCGGGGGGATAAACACCGGGGAGCTGTTTTTT. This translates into CASSLASGGINTGELFF.

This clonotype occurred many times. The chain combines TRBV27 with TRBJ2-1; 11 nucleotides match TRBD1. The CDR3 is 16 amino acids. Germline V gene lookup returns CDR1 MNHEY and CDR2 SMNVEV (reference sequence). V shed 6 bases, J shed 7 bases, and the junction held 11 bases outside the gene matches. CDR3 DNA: TGTGCCAGCAGAACCGGGACAGGGGGTTTTGGGAATGAGCAGTTCTTC. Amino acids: CASRTGTGGFGNEQFF.

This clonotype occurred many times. The CDR3 DNA reads TGCAGTGCTAGAGATCACAGGGGGCTATCGTACGAGCAGTACTTC. Protein product: CSARDHRGLSYEQYF. J is TRBJ2-7 and V is TRBV20-1; 9 bases are a match to TRBD1. This CDR3 has 15 residues. Germline lookup yields CDR1 DFQATT and CDR2 SNEGSKA (reference sequence). V shed 0 bases and J 4 bases; nucleotides not matched to a gene: 7.